This record covers a single T cell receptor (beta chain). Its antigen is as yet unknown. This entry comes from a study of cytomegalovirus exposure and HLA in healthy donors. The study's findings and limits: A prior analysis recorded that most TCR beta V segments were productive about 87% or about 30% of the time. In the analysis, some V segments, TRBV6-2 and TRBV6-3 included, were excluded as indistinguishable. Sequencing depth roughly uniform across donors was assumed in presence/absence analyses. Compared with the roughly 700-donor mean, an Asian-associated ancestry cluster reportedly had fewer N-insertions, according to a later analysis.

This CDR3 has 13 amino acids. Germline CDR1 is MDHEN and CDR2 is SYDVKM. V lost 10 bases, J lost 6 bases, and 11 bases stayed unmatched. Use of 60 Vbeta and 13 Jbeta primers characterized the PCR. TCRdb's table, derived via immunoSEQ multiplex PCR, lists solely in-frame clones and lacks some. This sample has some 200,000 clones, with 70% to 80% found just once. This receptor was identified in a male donor in good health and CMV-seropositive. This chain uses TRBV28 with TRBJ2-7; 8 bases map to TRBD2. Sequenced: PBMCs. This CDR3 is CAIGGVFPREQYF. CDR3 in DNA: TGTGCCATCGGGGGGGTATTCCCCCGCGAGCAGTACTTC. The whole variable domain, filled in from reference TRBV28 and TRBJ2-7, reads DVKVTQSSRYLVKRTGEKVFLECVQDMDHENMFWYRQDPGLGLRLIYFSYDVKMKEKGDIPEGYSVSREKKERFSLILESASTNQTSMYLCAIGGVFPREQYFGPGTRLTVT.